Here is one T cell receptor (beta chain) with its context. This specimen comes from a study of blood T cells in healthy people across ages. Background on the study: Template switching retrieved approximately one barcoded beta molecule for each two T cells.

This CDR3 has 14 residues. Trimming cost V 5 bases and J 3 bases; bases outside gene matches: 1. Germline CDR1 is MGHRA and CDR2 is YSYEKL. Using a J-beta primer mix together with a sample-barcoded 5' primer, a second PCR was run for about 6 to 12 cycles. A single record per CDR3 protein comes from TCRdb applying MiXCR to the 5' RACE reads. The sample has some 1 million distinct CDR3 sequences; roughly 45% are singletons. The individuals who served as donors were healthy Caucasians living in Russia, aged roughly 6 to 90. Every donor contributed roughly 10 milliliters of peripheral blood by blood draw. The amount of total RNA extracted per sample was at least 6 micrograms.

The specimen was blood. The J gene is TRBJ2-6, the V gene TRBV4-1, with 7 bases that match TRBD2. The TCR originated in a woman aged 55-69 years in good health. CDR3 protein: CASSSSGGANVLTF. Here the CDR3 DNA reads TGCGCCAGCAGCTCTAGCGGTGGGGCCAACGTCCTGACTTTC.